Listed below are T cell receptor beta chains from one sample, sequenced in a study of T-cell memory formation after mild COVID-19. Each CDR3 protein gets one entry after TCRdb re-called the 5' RACE reads with MiXCR. The sample contains 350,000 to 500,000 distinct CDR3 sequences, roughly 17% of which appear only once. Sequencing was carried out using PBMCs or a T cell subset sorted from them (not recorded which). The receptors shown here come from a man aged 18-30 years who had mild COVID-19 (a few samples of this study predate the infection). Cell type and time point are not known. The CDR3 runs from the conserved cysteine through the conserved F or W. The D gene is left open where the match is weak. Size values are once, few and many counts, or a class for expanded clones, and some rows have none.

DNA: TGTGCCACCAGTAATCTTCTTTTTCGATTGCCTAACAGGGGGCTGATCGATACGCAGTATTTT
CDR3: CATSNLLFRLPNRGLIDTQYF
size: .
D: TRBD1
V: TRBV24-1
J: TRBJ2-3

DNA: TGCGCCAGCAGGAGGATAGCGGGGGGGCCTGATACGCAGTATTTT
CDR3: CASRRIAGGPDTQYF
size: .
D: TRBD2
V: TRBV5-1
J: TRBJ2-3

DNA: TGCGCCAGCAGTGAGTCCGGGCAGGGGGTTCGTAATGAGCAGTTCTTC
CDR3: CASSESGQGVRNEQFF
size: .
D: TRBD1
V: TRBV10-1
J: TRBJ2-1

DNA: TGCGCCAGCAGCGTAGGACAGGGTTTGGCTTGGCAGTTCTTC
CDR3: CASSVGQGLAWQFF
size: .
D: TRBD1
V: TRBV5-1
J: TRBJ2-1

DNA: TGTGCCAGCAGCCAACCGGGACAGGGATACAATGAGCAGTTCTTC
CDR3: CASSQPGQGYNEQFF
size: .
D: TRBD1
V: TRBV4-2
J: TRBJ2-1

DNA: TGTGCCAGCTCACCACCTTCAGGGTCTAAGGACTACACCTTC
CDR3: CASSPPSGSKDYTF
size: .
D: .
V: TRBV18
J: TRBJ1-2

DNA: TGTGCCAGCAGTCTACAGGGGGCTGAGGGAGATACGCAGTATTTT
CDR3: CASSLQGAEGDTQYF
size: .
D: TRBD1
V: TRBV12-3/TRBV12-4
J: TRBJ2-3

DNA: TGCGCCAGCAGCCAAGACAGGGTAAACAATCAGCCCCAGCATTTT
CDR3: CASSQDRVNNQPQHF
size: .
D: .
V: TRBV4-1
J: TRBJ1-5

DNA: TGTGCCAGCAGCTTAGAAAGGCAGGGAGAGACCCAGTACTTC
CDR3: CASSLERQGETQYF
size: few
D: .
V: TRBV11-2
J: TRBJ2-5

DNA: TGCGCCAGCAGCCAATCATCCCGAGGAAGGCATCAGCCCCAGCATTTT
CDR3: CASSQSSRGRHQPQHF
size: few
D: .
V: TRBV4-1
J: TRBJ1-5

DNA: TGCAGCGTTGGCGGACTAGCGGGGGCCTCCTCCTACAATGAGCAGTTCTTC
CDR3: CSVGGLAGASSYNEQFF
size: .
D: TRBD2
V: TRBV29-1
J: TRBJ2-1

DNA: TGCGCCAGCAGCCAAGAACGAACAGGGCAATATGGCTACACCTTC
CDR3: CASSQERTGQYGYTF
size: .
D: .
V: TRBV4-3
J: TRBJ1-2

DNA: TGTGCCAGCTCACCAGACAGGGGTAGCCACAATGAGCAGTTCTTC
CDR3: CASSPDRGSHNEQFF
size: few
D: TRBD1
V: TRBV18
J: TRBJ2-1

DNA: TGCGCCAGCAGCGGAAGCAGGGGCTTCGGGGAAAAACTGTTTTTT
CDR3: CASSGSRGFGEKLFF
size: few
D: .
V: TRBV4-1
J: TRBJ1-4

DNA: TGTGCCAGCACTGACGGACTAGCGGGGTACTCTAGCTCCTACAATGAGCAGTTCTTC
CDR3: CASTDGLAGYSSSYNEQFF
size: .
D: TRBD2
V: TRBV12-3/TRBV12-4
J: TRBJ2-1

DNA: TGTGCCAGCAGTTACAAGACAGGGTATGAGACCCAGTACTTC
CDR3: CASSYKTGYETQYF
size: few
D: TRBD1
V: TRBV6-5
J: TRBJ2-5

DNA: TGTGCCAGCAGTTATAAACAGATGGGAGAGCAGTTCTTC
CDR3: CASSYKQMGEQFF
size: .
D: .
V: TRBV6-5
J: TRBJ2-1

DNA: TGTGCCAGCAGGGAGCGGGGGGCCTACAATGAGCAGTTCTTC
CDR3: CASRERGAYNEQFF
size: .
D: TRBD2
V: TRBV2
J: TRBJ2-1

DNA: TGTGCCAGCAGTTACTCGTTCGGTGACTATGAGCAGTTCTTC
CDR3: CASSYSFGDYEQFF
size: few
D: .
V: TRBV6-6
J: TRBJ2-1

DNA: TGTGCCAGCGGATTTACCGGGGGGGTTCAGCCCCAGCATTTT
CDR3: CASGFTGGVQPQHF
size: .
D: .
V: TRBV28
J: TRBJ1-5

DNA: TGTGCCAGCAGTTATCAGGGATTGAACACTGAAGCTTTCTTT
CDR3: CASSYQGLNTEAFF
size: .
D: .
V: TRBV6-2/TRBV6-3
J: TRBJ1-1

DNA: TGTGCCAGCAGCTTAGGTGCGGTGAACACCGGGGAGCTGTTTTTT
CDR3: CASSLGAVNTGELFF
size: few
D: .
V: TRBV11-2
J: TRBJ2-2

DNA: TGTGCCAGCAGGGCCGGGACTCACACAGATACGCAGTATTTT
CDR3: CASRAGTHTDTQYF
size: .
D: .
V: TRBV7-3
J: TRBJ2-3

DNA: TGTGCCAGCAGCTTAATGACAGGGAACACTGAAGCTTTCTTT
CDR3: CASSLMTGNTEAFF
size: few
D: .
V: TRBV7-9
J: TRBJ1-1

DNA: TGTGCCACCAGTGATTTTCGGGTTAATAGCAATCAGCCCCAGCATTTT
CDR3: CATSDFRVNSNQPQHF
size: few
D: .
V: TRBV24-1
J: TRBJ1-5

DNA: TGTGCCAGCATAAGGTCTCCACAGGGGGTTGGTGAAAAACTGTTTTTT
CDR3: CASIRSPQGVGEKLFF
size: .
D: TRBD1
V: TRBV28
J: TRBJ1-4

DNA: TGTGCCAGCAGCTTAGGATCCTTACAGGGGGGGGAAAAACTGTTTTTT
CDR3: CASSLGSLQGGEKLFF
size: many
D: TRBD1
V: TRBV11-2
J: TRBJ1-4

DNA: TGTGCCAGCAGCCCGGAGGTTGGGAGCCTTTGGACTGAAGCTTTCTTT
CDR3: CASSPEVGSLWTEAFF
size: .
D: .
V: TRBV5-5
J: TRBJ1-1

DNA: TGCGCCAGCAGCCAAGCGTCTCCGCGGTCTAGGACCGGGGAGCTGTTTTTT
CDR3: CASSQASPRSRTGELFF
size: .
D: .
V: TRBV4-1
J: TRBJ2-2

DNA: TGTGCCAGCAGCCAAGAAGTAGCGGGGCTTCATTGGGCCAAAAACATTCAGTACTTC
CDR3: CASSQEVAGLHWAKNIQYF
size: .
D: TRBD2
V: TRBV3-1
J: TRBJ2-4

DNA: TGTGCCAGCAGCTTGGTCGGGGCCGGGCATAGGAACTTC
CDR3: CASSLVGAGHRNF
size: .
D: .
V: TRBV5-5
J: TRBJ2-5

DNA: TGTGCCACCAGTGATCCCGGACAGGGGGAGACCCAGTACTTC
CDR3: CATSDPGQGETQYF
size: .
D: TRBD1
V: TRBV24-1
J: TRBJ2-5

DNA: TGTGCCATCAACGCGTTACTCACAGATACGCAGTATTTT
CDR3: CAINALLTDTQYF
size: few
D: .
V: TRBV10-3
J: TRBJ2-3

DNA: TGTGCCAGCAGCCCTAGTGGGACACAACATGGGGACGGGGCTTTCTTT
CDR3: CASSPSGTQHGDGAFF
size: .
D: .
V: TRBV7-9
J: TRBJ1-1

DNA: TGTGCCAGCAGTTTCGGGTATGGGAGTAGATCCACAGATACGCAGTATTTT
CDR3: CASSFGYGSRSTDTQYF
size: few
D: .
V: TRBV12-3/TRBV12-4
J: TRBJ2-3

DNA: TGTGCCAGCAGTGAATACGAGAACACTGAAGCTTTCTTT
CDR3: CASSEYENTEAFF
size: .
D: .
V: TRBV25-1
J: TRBJ1-1

DNA: TGTGCCAGCAGTATAAGGTGGGGTCAAGAGACCCAGTACTTC
CDR3: CASSIRWGQETQYF
size: .
D: .
V: TRBV9
J: TRBJ2-5

DNA: TGTGCCAGCAGCTTCTGGGACAGGGGATCCTATGGCTACACCTTC
CDR3: CASSFWDRGSYGYTF
size: .
D: TRBD1
V: TRBV9
J: TRBJ1-2

DNA: TGCGCCAGCAGCCACGTGACTAGGAGTGAGCAGTTCTTC
CDR3: CASSHVTRSEQFF
size: .
D: .
V: TRBV4-1
J: TRBJ2-1

DNA: TGTGCCAGCATCCTCGGGACATCCACTAATGAAAAACTGTTTTTT
CDR3: CASILGTSTNEKLFF
size: .
D: .
V: TRBV7-9
J: TRBJ1-4

DNA: TGTGCCACCCTCTCGGGGACAGGGTTTTACACCGGGGAGCTGTTTTTT
CDR3: CATLSGTGFYTGELFF
size: .
D: TRBD1
V: TRBV2
J: TRBJ2-2

DNA: TGTGCCACCAGCAGAGATCACTGGGGTCAAGAGACCCAGTACTTC
CDR3: CATSRDHWGQETQYF
size: many
D: .
V: TRBV15
J: TRBJ2-5

DNA: TGTGCCAGCAGCCCGTTGATCACAGATACGCAGTATTTT
CDR3: CASSPLITDTQYF
size: many
D: .
V: TRBV7-3
J: TRBJ2-3

DNA: TGCGCCAGCAGCTTGGACAGGGTGATTACGCGTGAGCAGTTCTTC
CDR3: CASSLDRVITREQFF
size: .
D: .
V: TRBV5-1
J: TRBJ2-1

DNA: TGTGCCAGCAGCGGACAGGGAGGTGGTGAAAAACTGTTTTTT
CDR3: CASSGQGGGEKLFF
size: .
D: TRBD1
V: TRBV9
J: TRBJ1-4

DNA: TGTGCCAGCAGCTCCGAACTGACAGCATTGAACACTGAAGCTTTCTTT
CDR3: CASSSELTALNTEAFF
size: few
D: .
V: TRBV5-5
J: TRBJ1-1

DNA: TGTGCCAGCAGCTGGGGCGACGGGTCATGGGATACGCAGTATTTT
CDR3: CASSWGDGSWDTQYF
size: .
D: .
V: TRBV7-2
J: TRBJ2-3

DNA: TGTGCCACGACAGGGGGAACTGAAGCTTTCTTT
CDR3: CATTGGTEAFF
size: .
D: TRBD1
V: TRBV2
J: TRBJ1-1

DNA: TGTGCCAGCAGCCGGGACAGGGTGCACGGGGAGCTGTTTTTT
CDR3: CASSRDRVHGELFF
size: few
D: TRBD1
V: TRBV6-2/TRBV6-3
J: TRBJ2-2

DNA: TGTGCCAGCAGCCCTAATCCTAGCGGGGGCCAAGAGACCCAGTACTTC
CDR3: CASSPNPSGGQETQYF
size: .
D: TRBD2
V: TRBV7-7
J: TRBJ2-5

DNA: TGTGCCATCAGTAAACTAGCGGGGGGAAACACAGATACGCAGTATTTT
CDR3: CAISKLAGGNTDTQYF
size: few
D: TRBD2
V: TRBV10-3
J: TRBJ2-3

DNA: TGCGCCAGCTTGTCCAAAAACAATGAGCAGTTCTTC
CDR3: CASLSKNNEQFF
size: once
D: .
V: TRBV5-1
J: TRBJ2-1

DNA: TGTGCCACCAGCAGAGATCGAGGGGCGCAAGAGACCCAGTACTTC
CDR3: CATSRDRGAQETQYF
size: few
D: .
V: TRBV15
J: TRBJ2-5

DNA: TGTGCAAGCAGTGTACGACAGTACCAAGAGACCCAGTACTTC
CDR3: CASSVRQYQETQYF
size: .
D: .
V: TRBV2
J: TRBJ2-5

DNA: TGCGCCAGCAGCGTAGGACTAGCGGGATCCTCCTACAATGAGCAGTTCTTC
CDR3: CASSVGLAGSSYNEQFF
size: many
D: TRBD2
V: TRBV5-1
J: TRBJ2-1

DNA: TGTGCCAGCAGTTACTCGATCCTTCGGGACACGAATCAGCCCCAGCATTTT
CDR3: CASSYSILRDTNQPQHF
size: .
D: .
V: TRBV6-2/TRBV6-3
J: TRBJ1-5

DNA: TGTGCCAGCAGCTTAATCGCCCGGGGCGCTGAGGAGCAGTACTTC
CDR3: CASSLIARGAEEQYF
size: .
D: .
V: TRBV7-9
J: TRBJ2-7

DNA: TGTGCCAGCAGCCACGCGGGAAACTTGGAGGGGCAGTTCTTC
CDR3: CASSHAGNLEGQFF
size: .
D: .
V: TRBV3-1
J: TRBJ2-1